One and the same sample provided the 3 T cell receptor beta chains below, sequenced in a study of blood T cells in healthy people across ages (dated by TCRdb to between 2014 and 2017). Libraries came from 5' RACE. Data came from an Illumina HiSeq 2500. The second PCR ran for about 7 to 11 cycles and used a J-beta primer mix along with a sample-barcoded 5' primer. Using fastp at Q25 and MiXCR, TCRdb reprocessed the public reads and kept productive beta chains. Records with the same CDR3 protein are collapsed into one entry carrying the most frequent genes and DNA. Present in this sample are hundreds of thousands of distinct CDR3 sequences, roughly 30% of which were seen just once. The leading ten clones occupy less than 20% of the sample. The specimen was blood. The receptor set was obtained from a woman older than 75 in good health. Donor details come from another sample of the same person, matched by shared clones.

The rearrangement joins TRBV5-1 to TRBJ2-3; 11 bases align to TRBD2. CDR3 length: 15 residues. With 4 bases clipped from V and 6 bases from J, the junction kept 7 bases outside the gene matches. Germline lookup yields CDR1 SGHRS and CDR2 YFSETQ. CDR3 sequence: CASSDGTSGLDTQYF. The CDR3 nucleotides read TGCGCCAGCAGCGACGGGACTAGCGGCTTGGATACGCAGTATTTT.

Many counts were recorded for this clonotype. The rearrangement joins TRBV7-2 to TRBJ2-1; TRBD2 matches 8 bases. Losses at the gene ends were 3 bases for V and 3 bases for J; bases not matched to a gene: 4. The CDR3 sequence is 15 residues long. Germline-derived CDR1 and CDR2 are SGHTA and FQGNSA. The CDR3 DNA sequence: TGTGCCAGCAGCTTGGGCGGGGGGTTCTACAATGAGCAGTTCTTC. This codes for CASSLGGGFYNEQFF.

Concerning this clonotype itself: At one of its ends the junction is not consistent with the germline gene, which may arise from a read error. CDR3 in DNA: TGTGCCAGTGCAACGGGACAGGGGACCGGGGGGCTGTTTTTT. Protein product: CASATGQGTGGLFF. This chain connects TRBV19 to TRBJ2-2, with TRBD1 matching over 10 bases. Germline CDR1 and CDR2: LNHDA and SQIVND (reference sequence). This CDR3 is built from 14 residues. Full variable domain (outside the CDR3, taken from reference TRBV19 and TRBJ2-2): DGGITQSPKYLFRKEGQNVTLSCEQNLNHDAMYWYRQDPGQGLRLIYYSQIVNDFQKGDIAEGYSVSREKKESFPLTVTSAQKNPTAFYLCASATGQGTGGLFFGEGSRLTVL.